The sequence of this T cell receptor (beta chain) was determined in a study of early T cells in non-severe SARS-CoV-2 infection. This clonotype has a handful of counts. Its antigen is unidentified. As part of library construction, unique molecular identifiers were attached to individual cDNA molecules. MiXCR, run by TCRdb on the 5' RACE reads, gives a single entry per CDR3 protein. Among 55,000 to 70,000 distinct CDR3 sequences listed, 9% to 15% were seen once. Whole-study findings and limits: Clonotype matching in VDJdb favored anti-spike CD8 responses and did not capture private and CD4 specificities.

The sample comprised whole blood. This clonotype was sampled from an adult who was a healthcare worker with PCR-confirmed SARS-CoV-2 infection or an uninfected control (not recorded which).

Here the CDR3 reads CASSSSGAKVLSGYTF. For the CDR3, the DNA is TGCGCCAGCAGCTCGTCGGGCGCGAAGGTGCTGAGCGGCTACACCTTC. This rearrangement joins TRBV5-1 to TRBJ1-2, with unresolved D. V lost 3 bases to trimming and J lost 8 bases, with 23 bases between them. The germline V gene encodes CDR1 SGHRS and CDR2 YFSETQ. The CDR3 totals 16 residues.